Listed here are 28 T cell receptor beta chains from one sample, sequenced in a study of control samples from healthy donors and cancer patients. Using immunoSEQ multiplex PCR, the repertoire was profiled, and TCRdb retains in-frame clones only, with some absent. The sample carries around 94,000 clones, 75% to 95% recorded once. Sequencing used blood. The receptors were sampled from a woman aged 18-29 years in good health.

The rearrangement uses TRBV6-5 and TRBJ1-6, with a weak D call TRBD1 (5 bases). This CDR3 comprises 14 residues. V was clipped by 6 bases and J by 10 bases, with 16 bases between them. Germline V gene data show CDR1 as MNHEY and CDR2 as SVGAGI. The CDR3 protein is CASRMGGGDSPLHF. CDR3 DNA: TGTGCCAGCAGGATGGGGGGTGGAGACTCACCCCTCCACTTT.

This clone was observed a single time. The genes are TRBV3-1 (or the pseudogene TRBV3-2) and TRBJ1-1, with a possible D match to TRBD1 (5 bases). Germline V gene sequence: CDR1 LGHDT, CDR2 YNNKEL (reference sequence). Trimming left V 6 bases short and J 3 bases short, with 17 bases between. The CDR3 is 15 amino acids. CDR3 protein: CASSPGIPGHTEAFF. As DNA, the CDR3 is TGTGCCAGCAGTCCAGGGATTCCTGGGCACACTGAAGCTTTCTTT.

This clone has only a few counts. CDR3 region: CASSTRQGEEKLFF. DNA for the CDR3: TGTGCCAGCAGCACCCGACAGGGTGAAGAAAAACTGTTTTTT. The chain carries TRBV3-1 (or the pseudogene TRBV3-2) and TRBJ1-4; TRBD1 matches 7 bases. This CDR3 has 14 residues. With V trimmed by 5 bases and J by 8 bases, 8 bases remained unmatched. Germline lookup yields CDR1 LGHDT and CDR2 YNNKEL (reference sequence).

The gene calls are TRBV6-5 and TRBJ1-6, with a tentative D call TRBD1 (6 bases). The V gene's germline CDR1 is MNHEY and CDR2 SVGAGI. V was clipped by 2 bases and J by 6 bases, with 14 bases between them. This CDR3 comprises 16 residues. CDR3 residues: CASSYRGFTLNSPLHF. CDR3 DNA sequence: TGTGCCAGCAGTTACAGGGGGTTTACCCTTAATTCACCCCTCCACTTT.

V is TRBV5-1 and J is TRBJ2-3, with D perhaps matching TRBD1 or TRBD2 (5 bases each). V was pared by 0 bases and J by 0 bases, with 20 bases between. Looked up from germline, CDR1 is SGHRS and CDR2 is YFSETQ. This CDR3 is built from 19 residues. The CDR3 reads CASSLGSGATLSSTDTQYF. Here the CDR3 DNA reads TGCGCCAGCAGCTTGGGTTCCGGGGCGACCCTTTCTAGCACAGATACGCAGTATTTT. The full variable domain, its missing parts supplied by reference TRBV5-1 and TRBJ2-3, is KAGVTQTPRYLIKTRGQQVTLSCSPISGHRSVSWYQQTPGQGLQFLFEYFSETQRNKGNFPGRFSGRQFSNSRSEMNVSTLELGDSALYLCASSLGSGATLSSTDTQYFGPGTRLTVL.

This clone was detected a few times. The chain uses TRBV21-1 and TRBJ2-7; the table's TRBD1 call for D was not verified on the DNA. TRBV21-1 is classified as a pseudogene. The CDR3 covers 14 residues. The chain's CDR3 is CASSKKDRGYEQYF. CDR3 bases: TGTGCCAGCAGCAAAAAGGACAGGGGCTACGAGCAGTACTTC.

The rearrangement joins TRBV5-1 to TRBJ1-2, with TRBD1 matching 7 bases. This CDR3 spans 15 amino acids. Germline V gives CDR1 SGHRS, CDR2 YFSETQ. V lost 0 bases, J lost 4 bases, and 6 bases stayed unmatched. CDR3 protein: CASSLVGQVVYGYTF. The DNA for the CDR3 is TGCGCCAGCAGCTTGGTTGGACAGGTGGTCTATGGCTACACCTTC.

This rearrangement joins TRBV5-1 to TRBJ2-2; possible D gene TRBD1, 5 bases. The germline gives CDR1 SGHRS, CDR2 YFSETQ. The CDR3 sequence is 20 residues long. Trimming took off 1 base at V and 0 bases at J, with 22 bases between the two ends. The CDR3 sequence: CASSLRFTRQSIANTGELFF. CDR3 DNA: TGCGCCAGCAGCTTGAGATTCACGAGACAGTCCATCGCGAACACCGGGGAGCTGTTTTTT.

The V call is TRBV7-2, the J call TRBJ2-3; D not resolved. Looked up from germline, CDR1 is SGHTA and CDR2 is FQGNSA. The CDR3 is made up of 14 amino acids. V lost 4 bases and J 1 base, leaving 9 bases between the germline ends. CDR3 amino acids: CASSYSTGTDTQYF. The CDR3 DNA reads TGTGCCAGCAGCTACTCAACAGGCACAGATACGCAGTATTTT.

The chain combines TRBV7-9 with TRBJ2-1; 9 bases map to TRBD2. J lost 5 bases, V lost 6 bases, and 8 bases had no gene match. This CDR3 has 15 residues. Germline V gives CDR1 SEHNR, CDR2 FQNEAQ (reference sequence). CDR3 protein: CASSFGASGDNEQFF. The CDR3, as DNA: TGTGCCAGCAGTTTTGGGGCTAGCGGGGACAATGAGCAGTTCTTC.

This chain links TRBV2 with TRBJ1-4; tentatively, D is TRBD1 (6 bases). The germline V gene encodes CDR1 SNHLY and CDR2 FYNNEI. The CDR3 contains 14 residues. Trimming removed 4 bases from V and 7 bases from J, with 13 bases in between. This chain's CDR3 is CASSVGGQSEKLFF. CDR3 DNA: TGTGCCAGCAGTGTCGGGGGGCAAAGTGAAAAACTGTTTTTT.

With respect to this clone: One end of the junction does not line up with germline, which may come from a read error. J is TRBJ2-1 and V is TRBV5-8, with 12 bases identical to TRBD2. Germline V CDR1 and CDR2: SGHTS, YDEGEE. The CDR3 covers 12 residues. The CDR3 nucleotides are TGTGCCAGCAGCTTCCTAGCGGGGGGGGGCCTCTTC. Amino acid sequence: CASSFLAGGGLF.

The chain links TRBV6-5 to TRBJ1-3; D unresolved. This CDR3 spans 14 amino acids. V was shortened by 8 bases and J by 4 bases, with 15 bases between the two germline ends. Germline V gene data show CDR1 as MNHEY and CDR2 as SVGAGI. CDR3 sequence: CASSRGVGGNTIYF. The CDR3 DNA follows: TGTGCCAGCTCGCGGGGAGTCGGCGGAAACACCATATATTTT.

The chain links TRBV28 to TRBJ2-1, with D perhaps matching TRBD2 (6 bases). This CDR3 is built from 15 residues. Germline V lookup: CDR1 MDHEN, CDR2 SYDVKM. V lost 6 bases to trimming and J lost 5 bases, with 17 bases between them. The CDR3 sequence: CASSISGQGNNEQFF. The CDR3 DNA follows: TGTGCCAGCAGCATTAGCGGTCAGGGAAACAATGAGCAGTTCTTC.

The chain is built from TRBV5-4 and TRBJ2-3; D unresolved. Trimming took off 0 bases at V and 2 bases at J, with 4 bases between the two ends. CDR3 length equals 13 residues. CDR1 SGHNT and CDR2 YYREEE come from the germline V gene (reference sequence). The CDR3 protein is CASSLDYTDTQYF. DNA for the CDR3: TGTGCCAGCAGCTTGGACTACACAGATACGCAGTATTTT.

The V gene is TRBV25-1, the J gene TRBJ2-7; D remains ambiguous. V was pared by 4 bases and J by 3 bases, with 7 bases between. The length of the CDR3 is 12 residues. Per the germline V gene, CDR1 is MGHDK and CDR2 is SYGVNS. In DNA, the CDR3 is TGTGCCAGCAGTGGATGGGGCTACGAGCAGTACTTC. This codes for CASSGWGYEQYF.

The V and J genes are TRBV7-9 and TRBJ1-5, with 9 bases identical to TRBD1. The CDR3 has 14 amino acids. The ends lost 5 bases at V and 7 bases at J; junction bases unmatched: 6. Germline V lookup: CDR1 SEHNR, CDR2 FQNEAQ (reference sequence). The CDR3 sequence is CASSPGQGYQPQHF. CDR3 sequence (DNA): TGTGCCAGCAGCCCCGGACAGGGGTACCAGCCCCAGCATTTT. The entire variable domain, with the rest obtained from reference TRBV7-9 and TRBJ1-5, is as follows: DTGVSQNPRHKITKRGQNVTFRCDPISEHNRLYWYRQTLGQGPEFLTYFQNEAQLEKSRLLSDRFSAERPKGSFSTLEIQRTEQGDSAMYLCASSPGQGYQPQHFGDGTRLSIL.

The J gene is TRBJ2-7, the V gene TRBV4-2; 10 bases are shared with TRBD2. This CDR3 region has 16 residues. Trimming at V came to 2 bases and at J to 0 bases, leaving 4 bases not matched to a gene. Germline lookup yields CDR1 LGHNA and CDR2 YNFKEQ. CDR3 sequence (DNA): TGTGCCAGCAGCCAAAATGTAGCGGGGGGCTCCTACGAGCAGTACTTC. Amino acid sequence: CASSQNVAGGSYEQYF.

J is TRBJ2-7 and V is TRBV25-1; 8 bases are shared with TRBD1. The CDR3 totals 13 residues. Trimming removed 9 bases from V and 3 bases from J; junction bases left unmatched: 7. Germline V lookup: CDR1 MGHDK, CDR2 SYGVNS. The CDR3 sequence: CASKLTGGYEQYF. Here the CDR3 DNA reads TGTGCCAGTAAATTAACAGGGGGCTACGAGCAGTACTTC.

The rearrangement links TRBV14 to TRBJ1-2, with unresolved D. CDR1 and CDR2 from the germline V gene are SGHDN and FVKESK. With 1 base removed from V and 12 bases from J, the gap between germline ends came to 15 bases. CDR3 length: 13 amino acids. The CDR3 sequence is CASSQGPLGRNTF. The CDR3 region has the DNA TGTGCCAGCAGCCAAGGACCATTGGGCCGTAACACCTTC. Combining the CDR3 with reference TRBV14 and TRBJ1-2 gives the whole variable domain EAGVTQFPSHSVIEKGQTVTLRCDPISGHDNLYWYRRVMGKEIKFLLHFVKESKQDESGMPNNRFLAERTGGTYSTLKVQPAELEDSGVYFCASSQGPLGRNTFGSGTRLTVV.

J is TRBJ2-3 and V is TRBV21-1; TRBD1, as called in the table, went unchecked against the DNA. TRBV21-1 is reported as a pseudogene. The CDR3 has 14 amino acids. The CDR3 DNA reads TGTGCCAGCAGGGGGCGAGCTTTAGCAGATACGCAGTATTTT. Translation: CASRGRALADTQYF.

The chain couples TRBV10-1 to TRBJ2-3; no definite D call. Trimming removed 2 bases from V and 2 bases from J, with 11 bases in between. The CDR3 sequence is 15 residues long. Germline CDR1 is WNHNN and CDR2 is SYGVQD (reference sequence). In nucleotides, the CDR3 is TGCGCCAGCAGTGAGGCGACCGAGTACACAGATACGCAGTATTTT. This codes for CASSEATEYTDTQYF.

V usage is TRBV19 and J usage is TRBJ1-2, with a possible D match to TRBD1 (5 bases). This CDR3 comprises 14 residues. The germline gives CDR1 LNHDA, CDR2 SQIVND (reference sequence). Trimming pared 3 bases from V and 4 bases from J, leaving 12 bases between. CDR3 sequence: CASSIRDGSYGYTF. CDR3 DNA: TGTGCCAGTAGTATCAGGGACGGCAGCTATGGCTACACCTTC.

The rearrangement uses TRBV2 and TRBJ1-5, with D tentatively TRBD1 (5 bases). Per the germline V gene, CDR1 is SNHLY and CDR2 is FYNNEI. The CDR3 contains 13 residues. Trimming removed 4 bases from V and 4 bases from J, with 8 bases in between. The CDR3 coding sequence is TGTGCCAGCAGTGGACAGAAGAATCAGCCCCAGCATTTT. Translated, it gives CASSGQKNQPQHF. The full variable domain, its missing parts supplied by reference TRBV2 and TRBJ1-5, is EPEVTQTPSHQVTQMGQEVILRCVPISNHLYFYWYRQILGQKVEFLVSFYNNEISEKSEIFDDQFSVERPDGSNFTLKIRSTKLEDSAMYFCASSGQKNQPQHFGDGTRLSIL.

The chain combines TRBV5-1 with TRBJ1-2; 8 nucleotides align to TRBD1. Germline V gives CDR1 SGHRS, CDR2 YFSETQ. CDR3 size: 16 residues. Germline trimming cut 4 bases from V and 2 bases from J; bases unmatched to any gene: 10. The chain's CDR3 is CASSISTRTGNYGYTF. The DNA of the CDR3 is TGCGCCAGCAGCATAAGCACTCGGACAGGGAACTATGGCTACACCTTC.

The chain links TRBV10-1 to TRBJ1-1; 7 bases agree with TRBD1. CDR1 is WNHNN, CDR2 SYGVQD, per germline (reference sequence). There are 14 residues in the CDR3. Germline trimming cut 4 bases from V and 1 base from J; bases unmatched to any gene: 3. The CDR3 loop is CASSARQGNTEAFF. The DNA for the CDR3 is TGCGCCAGCAGTGCAAGACAGGGGAACACTGAAGCTTTCTTT.

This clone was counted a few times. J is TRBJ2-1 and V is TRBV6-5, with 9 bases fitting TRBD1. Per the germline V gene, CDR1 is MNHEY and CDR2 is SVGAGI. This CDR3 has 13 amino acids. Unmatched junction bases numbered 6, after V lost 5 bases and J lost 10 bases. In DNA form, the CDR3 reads TGTGCCAGCAGTACACAGGGGGCGCAAGAGCAGTTCTTC. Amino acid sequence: CASSTQGAQEQFF.

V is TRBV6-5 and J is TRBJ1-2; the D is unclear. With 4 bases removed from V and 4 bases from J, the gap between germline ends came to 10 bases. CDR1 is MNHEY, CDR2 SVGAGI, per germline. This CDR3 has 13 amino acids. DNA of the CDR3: TGTGCCAGCAGTTCTGGACTGGCCTATGGCTACACCTTC. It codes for CASSSGLAYGYTF.